These 24 T cell receptor beta chains share one sample of origin, sequenced in a study of blood T cell repertoires in COVID-19 (dated by TCRdb to about 2020). Library preparation was by the immunoSEQ multiplex PCR assay. TCRdb provides this immuneACCESS table in a form limited to in-frame rearrangements. Some clones are lacking; in checked studies, under half of them reflect an unresolved V gene, and why the rest are absent is not known. This sample gives roughly 330,000 clones in total; around 90% of them show up just once. In total, the top ten clones hold about 6% of the sample. Sequencing used PBMCs or T cells enriched from blood (not recorded which). These receptors all come from a woman in her thirties who had recovered from COVID-19.

In this sample, this clone turned up a few times. V and J are TRBV19 and TRBJ2-2; D is possibly TRBD2 (5 bases). Per germline, CDR1 LNHDA and CDR2 SQIVND (reference sequence). The CDR3 consists of 14 residues. Trimming left V 5 bases short and J 2 bases short, with 9 bases between. The CDR3, as DNA: TGTGCCAGTAGTTTGGGGAGCAACACCGGGGAGCTGTTTTTT. It yields the protein CASSLGSNTGELFF. Full variable domain (missing parts from reference TRBV19 and TRBJ2-2): DGGITQSPKYLFRKEGQNVTLSCEQNLNHDAMYWYRQDPGQGLRLIYYSQIVNDFQKGDIAEGYSVSREKKESFPLTVTSAQKNPTAFYLCASSLGSNTGELFFGEGSRLTVL.

This clone appeared once. This sequence joins TRBV2 and TRBJ1-5, with 7 bases fitting TRBD1. The CDR3 loop spans 14 amino acids. Germline V lookup: CDR1 SNHLY, CDR2 FYNNEI. V gave up 5 bases and J gave up 6 bases; unmatched junction bases: 7. CDR3 nucleotide sequence: TGTGCCAGCAGTCGCACAGGGGTGGGTCAGCCCCAGCATTTT. Translated: CASSRTGVGQPQHF.

The rearrangement uses TRBV9 and TRBJ1-1; 8 positions agree with TRBD1. The germline V gene encodes CDR1 SGDLS and CDR2 YYNGEE. This CDR3 spans 15 amino acids. Trimming took 3 bases from V and 0 from J; bases not matched to a gene: 4. The CDR3 nucleotides read TGTGCCAGCAGCGGCCGACAGGGGCTGAACACTGAAGCTTTCTTT. Its translation is CASSGRQGLNTEAFF.

The chain uses TRBV9 and TRBJ2-1; D remains ambiguous. The germline CDR1 and CDR2 sequences are SGDLS and YYNGEE. The CDR3 length is 11 residues. V gave up 3 bases and J gave up 8 bases, with 6 bases separating them. The CDR3 sequence: CASSALDEQFF. The CDR3 DNA reads TGTGCCAGCAGCGCCCTAGATGAGCAGTTCTTC.

Notes on this clone: It is unclear where the CDR3 begins or ends on the DNA, so no DNA is shown, and the CDR3 is as TCRdb lists it. The chain combines TRBV19 with TRBJ2-7; TRBD1 was called by the table and not checked on the DNA. The CDR3 is 15 residues long, counting both termini. Germline values: CDR1 LNHDA, CDR2 SQIVND (reference sequence). The CDR3 spells CASSVRGRGIYEQYF.

V is TRBV6-4 and J is TRBJ2-1; the match to TRBD2 covers 12 bases. CDR3 length equals 15 residues. The V gene end was trimmed by 4 bases and the J gene end by 5 bases; junction bases not matched to a gene: 3. Germline CDR1 MRHNA, CDR2 SNTAGT. CDR3 sequence (DNA): TGTGCCAGCAGTGGACTAGCGGGGGCCGACAATGAGCAGTTCTTC. It codes for CASSGLAGADNEQFF.

V gene TRBV4-1 combines with J gene TRBJ1-6; 10 bases map to TRBD1. J lost 6 bases, V lost 0 bases, and 5 bases had no gene match. The germline gives CDR1 MGHRA, CDR2 YSYEKL. This CDR3 region has 17 residues. DNA of the CDR3: TGCGCCAGCAGCCAAGAGGTGACAGGGGGCCTTAATTCACCCCTCCACTTT. This codes for CASSQEVTGGLNSPLHF.

The chain uses TRBV27 and TRBJ1-3; tentatively, D is TRBD1 (5 bases). This CDR3 comprises 13 residues. Germline V gene sequence: CDR1 MNHEY, CDR2 SMNVEV (reference sequence). Deletions cut 6 bases from V and 0 bases from J, with 6 bases between. The chain's CDR3 is CASRGLSGNTIYF. For the CDR3, the DNA is TGTGCCAGCAGGGGGCTCTCTGGAAACACCATATATTTT.

The chain carries TRBV9 and TRBJ2-3; 11 positions agree with TRBD2. Unmatched junction bases numbered 9, after V lost 3 bases and J lost 9 bases. CDR1 and CDR2 from the germline V gene are SGDLS and YYNGEE. This CDR3 has 15 residues. The CDR3 region is CASSALAGGPGTQYF. Here the CDR3 DNA reads TGTGCCAGCAGCGCGCTAGCGGGGGGACCCGGAACGCAGTATTTT.

The chain uses TRBV2 and TRBJ1-1; D ambiguous. The CDR3 covers 12 residues. Per germline, CDR1 SNHLY and CDR2 FYNNEI. Trimming took off 11 bases at V and 5 bases at J, with 15 bases between the two ends. The CDR3 region has the DNA TGTGCCGAAGAAGGGCCGGGGACTGAAGCTTTCTTT. Protein product: CAEEGPGTEAFF.

This chain connects TRBV7-6 to TRBJ2-5; a possible D gene is TRBD2 (5 bases). The CDR3 contains 14 residues. V lost 0 bases and J lost 1, with 6 bases in between. From germline, CDR1 is SGHVS and CDR2 FNYEAQ. CDR3: CASSLARVQETQYF. In nucleotides, the CDR3 is TGTGCCAGCAGCTTAGCGCGGGTCCAAGAGACCCAGTACTTC.

This clone was recorded once. The chain employs TRBV4-1 and TRBJ1-2; TRBD1 might be the D (6 bases). The CDR3 runs to 14 residues. The V gene lost 0 bases and the J gene lost 2 bases, with 7 bases spanning the gap. Germline CDR1 is MGHRA and CDR2 is YSYEKL. CDR3 DNA sequence: TGCGCCAGCAGCCAAGAGAGGGGGAACTATGGCTACACCTTC. It codes for CASSQERGNYGYTF.

The chain employs TRBV12-3 or TRBV12-4 and TRBJ2-1; 9 positions match TRBD2. V was pared by 6 bases and J by 9 bases, with 6 bases of the junction left unmatched. This CDR3 region has 13 residues. Written as DNA, the CDR3 is TGTGCCAGCAGGCCGGGACTAGCTCCTGAGCAGTTCTTC. Translation gives CASRPGLAPEQFF.

The chain is built from TRBV6-5 and TRBJ1-6, with 9 bases identical to TRBD1. J was trimmed by 11 bases and V by 1 base; bases with no gene match: 6. This CDR3 spans 15 amino acids. Germline loops: CDR1 MNHEY, CDR2 SVGAGI. In nucleotides, the CDR3 is TGTGCCAGCAGTTACTACGACAGGGGGACGACACCCCTCCACTTT. Amino acid sequence: CASSYYDRGTTPLHF.

The chain employs TRBV6-1 and TRBJ1-3; tentatively, D is TRBD1 (5 bases). The CDR3 length is 16 residues. V lost 2 bases and J lost 4, with 15 bases in between. The germline V gene encodes CDR1 MNHNS and CDR2 SASEGT. CDR3 loop: CASSESGGFPGNTIYF. The CDR3 DNA reads TGTGCCAGCAGTGAAAGCGGGGGTTTTCCCGGAAACACCATATATTTT.

There are a few counts of this clone. The CDR3 DNA is TGTGCCAGCAGCTTGGATGGCCTCAGGAACACTGAAGCTTTCTTT. Its translation is CASSLDGLRNTEAFF. The gene calls are TRBV5-4 and TRBJ1-1; D is unresolved. Germline CDR1 and CDR2: SGHNT and YYREEE (reference sequence). This CDR3 is 15 amino acids long. Trimming removed 0 bases from V and 1 base from J, with 10 bases in between.

This chain joins TRBV27 and TRBJ2-7; TRBD1 agrees at 8 bases. Germline V lookup: CDR1 MNHEY, CDR2 SMNVEV (reference sequence). With 4 bases clipped from V and 4 bases from J, the junction kept 12 bases outside the gene matches. This CDR3 is 16 amino acids long. Here the CDR3 DNA reads TGTGCCAGCAGTTACCGATACGGGACAGGAGTATACGAGCAGTACTTC. The encoded protein is CASSYRYGTGVYEQYF.

This chain uses TRBV30 with TRBJ1-2; D uncertain. Trimming cost V 0 bases and J 0 bases, with 8 bases left between them. The CDR3 runs 14 residues. Germline CDR1 and CDR2: GTSNPN and SVGIG (reference sequence). CDR3: CAWSVPPANYGYTF. The DNA of the CDR3 is TGTGCCTGGAGTGTACCCCCAGCTAACTATGGCTACACCTTC.

The V gene is TRBV7-2, the J gene TRBJ1-6, with D possibly TRBD1 on 5 matching bases. The CDR3 loop spans 12 amino acids. V gave up 7 bases and J gave up 9 bases, with 10 bases separating them. Germline V CDR1 and CDR2: SGHTA, FQGNSA. The CDR3, as DNA: TGTGCCAGCACCTTCACAGGTTCACCCCTCCACTTT. This encodes CASTFTGSPLHF.

This clone was counted a single time. The rearrangement links TRBV27 to TRBJ1-6; 8 positions match TRBD1. CDR3 length: 15 residues. Germline V lookup: CDR1 MNHEY, CDR2 SMNVEV (reference sequence). With 0 bases clipped from V and 7 bases from J, the junction kept 2 bases outside the gene matches. The CDR3 protein is CASSLSTGENSPLHF. The CDR3 DNA reads TGTGCCAGCAGTTTATCGACAGGGGAAAATTCACCCCTCCACTTT.

This clone occurred a few times. V is TRBV19 and J is TRBJ2-7, with TRBD1 matching over 9 bases. CDR3 length: 15 amino acids. The junction had 6 bases not matched to a gene; V was cut back by 1 base and J by 5 bases. Germline V gene sequence: CDR1 LNHDA, CDR2 SQIVND (reference sequence). The CDR3 region is CASSIGRDRVHEQYF. The CDR3 DNA reads as TGTGCCAGTAGTATAGGGCGGGACAGGGTGCACGAGCAGTACTTC. The full variable domain, in which reference TRBV19 and TRBJ2-7 provide the parts outside the CDR3, is DGGITQSPKYLFRKEGQNVTLSCEQNLNHDAMYWYRQDPGQGLRLIYYSQIVNDFQKGDIAEGYSVSREKKESFPLTVTSAQKNPTAFYLCASSIGRDRVHEQYFGPGTRLTVT.

V usage is TRBV7-2 and J usage is TRBJ2-7; tentatively, D is TRBD2 (7 bases). This CDR3 region has 18 residues. V was clipped by 4 bases and J by 3 bases, with 25 bases between them. Germline CDR1 SGHTA, CDR2 FQGNSA. CDR3 in DNA: TGTGCCAGCAGCTCCCCGACACAGGCGGGCGGGGGCCTCTACGAGCAGTACTTC. Protein: CASSSPTQAGGGLYEQYF.

The CDR3 sequence: CASSPGTGGGMGQFF. CDR3 DNA sequence: TGCGCCAGCAGCCCCGGGACAGGGGGGGGTATGGGGCAGTTCTTC. V gene TRBV5-1 combines with J gene TRBJ2-1; TRBD1 agrees at 11 bases. The J segment lost 12 bases and the V segment lost 4 bases, leaving 12 bases of the junction unmatched. This CDR3 has 15 residues. CDR1 is SGHRS, CDR2 YFSETQ, per germline.

CDR3 in DNA: TGTGCCAGCAGCCGGGAAGGGGGCCCCTATGGCTACACCTTC. Translated, it gives CASSREGGPYGYTF. The genes are TRBV5-4 and TRBJ1-2; 7 bases agree with TRBD1. The CDR3 has 14 residues. Trimming removed 4 bases from V and 4 bases from J; junction bases left unmatched: 7. The germline V gene has CDR1 SGHNT and CDR2 YYREEE (reference sequence). Complete variable domain (other parts from reference TRBV5-4 and TRBJ1-2): ETGVTQSPTHLIKTRGQQVTLRCSSQSGHNTVSWYQQALGQGPQFIFQYYREEENGRGNFPPRFSGLQFPNYSSELNVNALELDDSALYLCASSREGGPYGYTFGSGTRLTVV.